Described below is a single T cell receptor beta chain sequence and its context. This clonotype was counted at least ten times. Its antigen has not been determined. Base qualities are not recorded, but no much larger clone differs from it by a single base. Taken with the paper, the label for treatment or condition translates to: live attenuated yellow fever vaccine strain. A standard Ficoll-Paque protocol was used to isolate PBMCs from peripheral blood. Dynabeads CD4 and CD8 positive selection kits were used to isolate CD4 and CD8 T-cell fractions. TriZol was used to extract RNA from bulk PBMCs, from CD4 and CD8 fractions, and from dextramer-positive and dextramer-negative fractions. TCR cDNA was made using 5'RACE template switching, a step that added a universal primer site and unique molecular identifiers. cDNA synthesis was primed from both the TCR alpha and TCR beta constant segments. Library amplification used two PCR steps, and the second PCR step added sample barcodes and sequencing adapters. Libraries were sequenced on Illumina HiSeq 2500 (2x100 bp) or NovaSeq (2x150 bp). The authors' pipeline ran thus. Demultiplexing of reads and collapsing into UMI consensus sequences were performed with MIGEC, and V(D)J alignment was carried out with MiXCR. Using edgeR on replicate PBMC samples, clonotypes were called vaccine-responding if FDR was below 0.01 and the log2 fold change was above 5 up to day 15. Each bulk clonotype was labeled CD4 or CD8 based on which sequenced repertoire, CD4 or CD8, contained the clonotype at higher abundance. The public reads were run again by TCRdb, first through fastp at Q25 and then through MiXCR, and only productive beta chains were kept. Entries that share a CDR3 protein sequence are merged under the most common genes and DNA. TCRdb's processing, not the authors', yielded these V and J calls. The sample has about 140,000 distinct CDR3 sequences on record, 6.5% to 8.5% of them singletons. The ten largest clonotypes hold less than 0.95% of the sample.

V was cut back by 5 bases and J by 7 bases, leaving a gap of 23 bases between them. Inclusive of the bounding cysteine and phenylalanine, the CDR3 is 15 residues long. This entry keeps only the CDR3 DNA: 45 bases, framed from base 1. The CDR1 and CDR2 encoded by the germline V gene (reference sequence) are DFQATT and SNEGSKA. The data stem from a study of T cells after yellow fever vaccination (dated by TCRdb to between 2018 and 2021). Some background on the complete study: The SMART-Seq v4 Ultra Low Input RNA kit was used to prepare libraries from fractions with low cell numbers. Blood was drawn at multiple timepoints before and after primary and secondary immunization, with bulk PBMC replicates and cell subsets isolated. Two healthy male donors made up the cohort, one aged 18 to 29 years and the other aged 30 to 40 years. To follow T-cell clones before and after primary and booster YFV17D yellow fever vaccination, bulk TCR alpha and beta repertoires were sequenced over time. On the study overall, not on this receptor specifically: The study included only a couple of donors, which limits how far the findings can be generalized. After the booster, most of the clones that had expanded following primary vaccination were detected again (96% of CD4 and roughly 90% of CD8), which suggests that memory was broadly maintained. Computational filtering was needed because FACS-sorted repertoires could contain abundant contaminating clonotypes from the bulk population. A small fraction of clonotypes appeared in both the CD4 and CD8 compartments, likely as a result of convergent recombination. Compared with the primary T-cell response, the secondary T-cell response was weaker but faster, peaking on day 5 rather than day 15.

The material sequenced was CD4+ T cells sorted from PBMCs, taken 5 days after the yellow fever booster vaccination. The V and J segments used are TRBV20-1 and TRBJ2-5; the D gene could be either TRBD1 or TRBD2, each agreeing at 5 bases. This sequence originates from a man aged 25-45 years who received the YFV17D yellow fever vaccine. In nucleotide form, the sequence is TGCAGTGCTCCTGCAAAGGGGCTAGCTAGCAGGACCCAGTACTTC. Its protein product is CSAPAKGLASRTQYF.